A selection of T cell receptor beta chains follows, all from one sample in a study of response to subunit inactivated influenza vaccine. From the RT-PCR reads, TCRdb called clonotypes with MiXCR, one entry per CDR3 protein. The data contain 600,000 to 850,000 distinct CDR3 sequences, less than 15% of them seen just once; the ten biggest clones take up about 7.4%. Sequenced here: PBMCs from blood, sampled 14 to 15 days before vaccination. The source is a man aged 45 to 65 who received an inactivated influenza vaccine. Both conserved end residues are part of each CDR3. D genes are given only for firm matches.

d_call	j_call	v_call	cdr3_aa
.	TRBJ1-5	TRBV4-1	CASSQTLQSNQPQHF
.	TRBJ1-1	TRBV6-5	CASSYAWGSGTEAFF
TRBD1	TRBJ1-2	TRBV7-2	CASSIPGRGSVYGYTF
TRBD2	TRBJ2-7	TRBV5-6	CASSLGGSATYEQYF
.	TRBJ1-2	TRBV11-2	CASRSPRQLYGYTF
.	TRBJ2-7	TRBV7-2	CASSSRPGYEQYF
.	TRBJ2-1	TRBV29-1	CSVVYYNEQFF
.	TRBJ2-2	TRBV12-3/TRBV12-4	CASSIDGAVGELFF
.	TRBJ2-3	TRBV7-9	CASSPIPDTQYF
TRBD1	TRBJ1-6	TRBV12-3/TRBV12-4	CASRGQGALGNSPLHF
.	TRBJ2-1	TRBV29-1	CSVEDFGGGSYNEQFF
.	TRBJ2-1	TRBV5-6	CASRKSGAQFF